The next 15 T cell receptor beta chains were all read from a single sample in a study of Ad26.COV2.S vaccination and SARS-CoV-2 variants. Treatment in this sample: about 20 received Ad26.COV2.S at low or high dose, single or two shots; about 5 received placebo; per-sample allocation not given. Sampling occurred on day 63 after the first vaccine or placebo injection. Profiling relied on immunoSEQ multiplex PCR, and the TCRdb table lists in-frame clones only, not all of them. This table has 450,000 to 550,000 clones, 80% to 90% appearing once. The starting material was peripheral blood, obtained in a trial of Ad26.COV2.S vaccine versus placebo. These receptor sequences come from a person between 18 and 60 years old who received the Ad26.COV2.S COVID-19 vaccine or a placebo.

This clone was seen once. The chain employs TRBV19 and TRBJ2-7, with 7 bases lining up with TRBD2. V dropped 0 bases and J dropped 0; count of bases not matched to a gene: 2. This CDR3 spans 15 amino acids. Germline V lookup: CDR1 LNHDA, CDR2 SQIVND (reference sequence). The CDR3 is CASSIERGSSYEQYF. CDR3 coding DNA: TGTGCCAGTAGTATAGAGCGGGGGAGCTCCTACGAGCAGTACTTC.

CDR3 protein: CASSLVPVVAGQGAVETQYF. In DNA, the CDR3 is TGTGCCAGCAGCTTAGTCCCGGTTGTTGCGGGACAGGGGGCTGTTGAGACCCAGTACTTC. The V call is TRBV7-6, the J call TRBJ2-5; TRBD1 agrees at 12 bases. After removal of 1 base from V and 5 bases from J, the junction contained 17 bases not matched to a gene. The CDR3 consists of 20 residues. Looked up from germline, CDR1 is SGHVS and CDR2 is FNYEAQ.

This clone was seen once. The gene calls are TRBV28 and TRBJ1-5; D not certain. This CDR3 region has 15 residues. CDR1 MDHEN and CDR2 SYDVKM come from the germline V gene. Trimming removed 8 bases at V and 2 bases at J, with 16 bases between. As DNA, the CDR3 is TGTGCCAGCCAAGCGGGGATTTGGCGCAATCAGCCCCAGCATTTT. Amino acid sequence: CASQAGIWRNQPQHF.

This clone was counted a few times. This chain joins TRBV15 and TRBJ2-5; 9 bases agree with TRBD2. Germline V lookup: CDR1 LNHNV, CDR2 YYDKDF (reference sequence). The CDR3 totals 13 residues. V lost 8 bases and J lost 5; bases outside the gene matches: 6. CDR3: CATGSGSYETQYF. The CDR3 DNA reads as TGTGCCACCGGTAGCGGGAGTTATGAGACCCAGTACTTC.

The chain combines TRBV4-1 with TRBJ2-7, with TRBD2 identical over 8 bases. V lost 1 base, J lost 0 bases, and 5 bases stayed unmatched. This CDR3 has 16 residues. Germline V lookup: CDR1 MGHRA, CDR2 YSYEKL. The CDR3 here is CASSQAPGLASYEQYF. CDR3 DNA sequence: TGCGCCAGCAGCCAAGCCCCAGGACTAGCCTCCTACGAGCAGTACTTC.

The chain joins TRBV12-3 or TRBV12-4 to TRBJ2-7; 7 bases line up with TRBD1. The J segment lost 6 bases and the V segment lost 5 bases, leaving 7 bases of the junction unmatched. The CDR3 length is 13 residues. The CDR3 DNA reads TGTGCCAGCAGTCCAGGGGGTCCCCGCGAGCAGTACTTC. This sequence encodes CASSPGGPREQYF.

The V and J genes are TRBV6-6 and TRBJ1-1; D remains ambiguous. Trimming removed 2 bases from V and 3 bases from J, with 10 bases in between. Looked up from germline, CDR1 is MNHNY and CDR2 is SVGAGI (reference sequence). The CDR3 is 14 amino acids. The CDR3 sequence: CASSYTEGHTEAFF. Here the CDR3 DNA reads TGTGCCAGCAGTTACACCGAAGGTCACACTGAAGCTTTCTTT.

This chain joins TRBV7-8 and TRBJ1-1; D is undetermined. The V and J ends lost 6 bases and 0 bases respectively, with 14 bases between them. CDR1 and CDR2 from the germline V gene are SGHVS and FQNEAQ. This CDR3 is 15 amino acids long. The CDR3 nucleotides read TGTGCCAGCAGGACCGCCGGAGCTATGAACACTGAAGCTTTCTTT. Amino acid sequence: CASRTAGAMNTEAFF.

The chain couples TRBV3-1 (or the pseudogene TRBV3-2) to TRBJ2-1; 13 bases are shared with TRBD2. The germline CDR1 and CDR2 sequences are LGHDT and YNNKEL (reference sequence). V lost 0 bases, J lost 8 bases, and 16 bases stayed unmatched. This CDR3 region has 20 residues. CDR3 residues: CASSQDFTSGRASRFYEQFF. The CDR3 DNA reads as TGTGCCAGCAGCCAAGATTTCACTAGCGGGAGGGCCAGTCGTTTCTATGAGCAGTTCTTC.

The chain couples TRBV10-3 to TRBJ2-1; the match to TRBD2 covers 13 bases. The CDR3 totals 16 residues. V dropped 6 bases and J dropped 3; count of bases not matched to a gene: 5. Germline CDR1 and CDR2: ENHRY and SYGVKD. The CDR3 sequence is CAIRKGTSGIYNEQFF. DNA for the CDR3: TGTGCCATCAGGAAAGGGACTAGCGGGATCTACAATGAGCAGTTCTTC.

The V call is TRBV24-1, the J call TRBJ2-1, with D unclear. This CDR3 has 13 residues. The ends were cut back, 4 bases at V and 4 bases at J, with 7 bases in the middle. Germline lookup yields CDR1 KGHDR and CDR2 SFDVKD. The CDR3 loop is CATSDGFYNEQFF. CDR3 nucleotides: TGTGCCACCAGTGACGGGTTTTACAATGAGCAGTTCTTC.

This chain connects TRBV4-3 to TRBJ2-1; D is uncertain. V was shortened by 1 base and J by 5 bases, with 6 bases between the two germline ends. The CDR3 spans 13 residues. In germline, CDR1 is LGHNA, CDR2 YSLEER. CDR3 coding DNA: TGCGCCAGCAGCCAAGGACGAGACAATGAGCAGTTCTTC. This encodes CASSQGRDNEQFF.

This chain connects TRBV30 to TRBJ1-2; D gene uncertain. Between the trimmed V and J ends, which lost 4 bases and 2 bases, there was a span of 14 bases. Germline loops: CDR1 GTSNPN, CDR2 SVGIG (reference sequence). The CDR3 loop spans 14 amino acids. CDR3 DNA: TGTGCCTGGAACGAGATGGGAGTGAACTATGGCTACACCTTC. Amino acid sequence: CAWNEMGVNYGYTF.

The chain is built from TRBV27 and TRBJ2-1; no firm D call. There are 14 residues in the CDR3. Deletions cut 4 bases from V and 4 bases from J, with 11 bases between. Germline loops: CDR1 MNHEY, CDR2 SMNVEV (reference sequence). The CDR3 sequence: CASSWSGVYNEQFF. The DNA for the CDR3 is TGTGCCAGCAGTTGGTCTGGGGTTTACAATGAGCAGTTCTTC.

The chain has TRBV4-2 and TRBJ2-2; D is ambiguous. The germline CDR1 and CDR2 sequences are LGHNA and YNFKEQ. CDR3 length equals 16 residues. V lost 3 bases to trimming and J lost 0 bases, with 11 bases between them. In DNA form, the CDR3 reads TGTGCCAGCAGCCAGGACCCAGGCCCGAACACCGGGGAGCTGTTTTTT. The encoded protein is CASSQDPGPNTGELFF.